The rows below give T cell receptor beta chains drawn from one sample of a study of graft-versus-host responses after intestinal transplantation. Their target antigens are unknown. The table came from immunoSEQ multiplex PCR; TCRdb's copy has only in-frame clones and leaves some out. The data hold about 36,000 clones, with roughly 94% observed a single time. The source was unstimulated CD4+ T cells sorted from spleen or lymph node cells, collected before transplant. These receptor sequences come from a human donor who was the organ donor for an intestinal transplant. The CDR3 runs from the conserved cysteine through the conserved F or W. Fields, in order: clone size, J gene, D gene, V gene, CDR3 DNA, CDR3 protein. A D gene is named only where the DNA matches it firmly. Rows give clone size only sometimes, using once, few, many, or a class for an expanded clone.

NA	TRBJ2-4	TRBD2	TRBV4-3	TGCGCCAGCAGCCAAGCCCTAGCGGGGGGCCGGGGAAACATTCAGTACTTC	CASSQALAGGRGNIQYF
NA	TRBJ1-1	TRBD1	TRBV6-1	TGTGCCAGCAGTGAGGGACAGGGGACTGAAGCTTTCTTT	CASSEGQGTEAFF
NA	TRBJ2-3	TRBD2	TRBV7-9	TGTGCCAGCAGCGTGGGACTAGCGACAGATACGCAGTATTTT	CASSVGLATDTQYF
NA	TRBJ2-7	NA	TRBV4-3	TGCGCCAGCAGCCAGGACGCGGGTACAGAAGTACCCTCCTACGAGCAGTACTTC	CASSQDAGTEVPSYEQYF
NA	TRBJ1-3	NA	TRBV30	TGTGCCTGGAGAATTGGCGGCGGAAACACCATATATTTT	CAWRIGGGNTIYF
NA	TRBJ2-5	NA	TRBV9	TGTGCCAGCAGCGTAGGGCCAAACCAAGAGACCCAGTACTTC	CASSVGPNQETQYF
NA	TRBJ2-1	TRBD2	TRBV9	TGTGCCATTCCGACTAGCGGGGAAACTACCTACAATGAGCAGTTCTTC	CAIPTSGETTYNEQFF
once	TRBJ1-5	TRBD1	TRBV27	TGTGCCAGCAGTTTGTCGACAGGGGGCGACCAGCCCCAGCATTTT	CASSLSTGGDQPQHF
NA	TRBJ2-3	NA	TRBV5-1	TGCGCCAGCAGCTTGCCAGGGGCAGATACGCAGTATTTT	CASSLPGADTQYF
NA	TRBJ2-5	NA	TRBV9	TGTGCCAGCAGCGTATTCGGGGGGCCCCAAGAGACCCAGTACTTC	CASSVFGGPQETQYF
NA	TRBJ2-7	TRBD2	TRBV7-7	TGTGCTAGCAGCCCCGGGGCAGCGGGGGACTCCTACGAGCAGTACTTC	CASSPGAAGDSYEQYF
once	TRBJ2-1	TRBD2	TRBV4-1	TGCGCCAGCAGCCAAGAAAAGCGGGGGGGCCGTTATGAGCAGTTCTTC	CASSQEKRGGRYEQFF
NA	TRBJ2-6	NA	TRBV5-5	TGTGCCAGCAGCTTGCATACGTTGGCTTCCGGGGCCAACGTCCTGACTTTC	CASSLHTLASGANVLTF
NA	TRBJ2-1	NA	TRBV30	TGTGCCTGGGACTCAGACAGAAACTACAATGAGCAGTTCTTC	CAWDSDRNYNEQFF
NA	TRBJ2-1	NA	TRBV7-6	TGTGCCAGCAGCTTAGCGGTCCGCCGGTCAGCCATTAACAATGAGCAGTTCTTC	CASSLAVRRSAINNEQFF
NA	TRBJ2-7	NA	TRBV10-3	TGTGCCATCAGTGAGTCGGCAGGTCCCTCCTACGAGCAGTACTTC	CAISESAGPSYEQYF
NA	TRBJ1-1	TRBD1	TRBV27	TGTGCCAGCATTTCAGGGGGCGGCGGGGACACTGAAGCTTTCTTT	CASISGGGGDTEAFF
few	TRBJ2-5	NA	TRBV5-4	TGTGCCAGCAGCTTGCAAGAAGGGACCCAGTACTTC	CASSLQEGTQYF
NA	TRBJ2-7	NA	TRBV2	TGTGCCAGCAGCGCCCGACAGGTAGTTTCGGACGAGCAGTACTTC	CASSARQVVSDEQYF
NA	TRBJ1-1	TRBD1	TRBV7-9	TGTGCCAGCAGATCCTCGGACAGGCCGAACACTGAAGCTTTCTTT	CASRSSDRPNTEAFF
once	TRBJ1-6	TRBD1	TRBV11-2	TGTGCCAGCAGCTTCCAGGGGGTAGTTAGTAATTCACCCCTCCACTTT	CASSFQGVVSNSPLHF
once	TRBJ2-5	NA	TRBV5-4	TGTGCCAGCGGGGGGGGGACAGGCAGACAAGAGACCCAGTACTTC	CASGGGTGRQETQYF
NA	TRBJ2-7	NA	TRBV30	TGTGCCTGGAGTAGGGGGTCCTACGAGCAGTACTTC	CAWSRGSYEQYF
once	TRBJ1-1	NA	TRBV4-1	TGCGCCAGCAGCCAAGATCGGTGGGCCTTGAACACTGAAGCTTTCTTT	CASSQDRWALNTEAFF
NA	TRBJ1-2	NA	TRBV9	TGTGCCAGCAGCGGTCGCAGACCGAACTATGGCTACACCTTC	CASSGRRPNYGYTF
NA	TRBJ2-7	NA	TRBV20-1	TGCAGTGCTACCCGTGGCTACGAGCAGTACTTC	CSATRGYEQYF
NA	TRBJ2-7	TRBD2	TRBV6-6	TGTGCCAGCAGTTACTCCCAACCAGGACTAGCAACCGAGCAGTACTTC	CASSYSQPGLATEQYF
once	TRBJ2-7	TRBD1	TRBV5-1	TGCGCCAGCAGCTTGGATCAGGGAACAGGGGGGACCTACGAGCAGTACTTC	CASSLDQGTGGTYEQYF
once	TRBJ2-1	NA	TRBV7-9	TGTGCCAGCAGCTTAGAAGGTCTTGAGGGGGTTCGGCAGTTCTTC	CASSLEGLEGVRQFF
NA	TRBJ1-2	NA	TRBV4-3	TGCGCCAGCAGCCAAGACCCCCCGGGACACGGTAGGGGTGGCTACACCTTC	CASSQDPPGHGRGGYTF
NA	TRBJ2-1	NA	TRBV9	TGTGCCAGCAGCCCAACATCCTACAATGAGCAGTTCTTC	CASSPTSYNEQFF
NA	TRBJ2-2	NA	TRBV11-3	TGTGCCAGCAGCTTACACCGGACAGTTGACACCGGGGAGCTGTTTTTT	CASSLHRTVDTGELFF
NA	TRBJ2-5	NA	TRBV5-6	TGTGCCAGCAGCTTGTACGGGGAAGAGACCCAGTACTTC	CASSLYGEETQYF
NA	TRBJ1-4	TRBD1	TRBV4-2	TGTGCCAGCACAATAGAAGGGGGCGAGTCGCGAAAACTGTTTTTT	CASTIEGGESRKLFF
NA	TRBJ2-3	NA	TRBV7-9	TGTGCCAGCAGCTTAGAGCAGGGGTGGGCAGATACGCAGTATTTT	CASSLEQGWADTQYF
NA	TRBJ2-7	TRBD1	TRBV5-1	TGCGCCAGCAGCTTGGAAGGGACAGGACGCTCCTACGAGCAGTACTTC	CASSLEGTGRSYEQYF
NA	TRBJ2-1	NA	TRBV7-2	TGTGCCAGCAGCTTAAATTTCTGGGTACTTTACAATGAGCAGTTCTTC	CASSLNFWVLYNEQFF
NA	TRBJ2-6	TRBD1	TRBV5-4	TGTGCCAGCAGCCACCGGGACAGCAACGTCCTGACTTTC	CASSHRDSNVLTF
few	TRBJ1-4	NA	TRBV4-3	TGCGCCAGCAGCCAAACCAACAGAGGATCTAATGAAAAACTGTTTTTT	CASSQTNRGSNEKLFF
NA	TRBJ1-4	NA	TRBV19	TGTGCCAGTAGTATCTCTGCCGTGCGGTCGAGTGAAAAACTGTTTTTT	CASSISAVRSSEKLFF
NA	TRBJ1-2	TRBD1	TRBV5-6	TGTGCCAGCAGCTTGGCGGGACAGCACTATGGCTACACCTTC	CASSLAGQHYGYTF
once	TRBJ1-5	TRBD1	TRBV2	TGTGCCAGCAGTGAACTGGGGACAGGGTTGTATAATCAGCCCCAGCATTTT	CASSELGTGLYNQPQHF
NA	TRBJ2-1	NA	TRBV4-2	TGTGCCAGCAGCCGGGGGGGCCGGGATCGTTTTTACAATGAGCAGTTCTTC	CASSRGGRDRFYNEQFF
NA	TRBJ1-1	NA	TRBV18	TGTGCCAGCTCGTCAGATGTAATGAACACTGAAGCTTTCTTT	CASSSDVMNTEAFF
NA	TRBJ2-1	TRBD2	TRBV28	TGTGCCAGCAGTCGGGTTAGCGGGGGGGCGATTAATGAGCAGTTCTTC	CASSRVSGGAINEQFF
NA	TRBJ2-7	TRBD1	TRBV29-1	TGCAGCGCTAGACAGGGCTACGAGCAGTACTTC	CSARQGYEQYF
NA	TRBJ1-2	TRBD1	TRBV29-1	TGCAGCGTTGACAGGGACAGGGCATATGGCTACACCTTC	CSVDRDRAYGYTF
NA	TRBJ2-2	TRBD1	TRBV19	TGTGCCAGTAGTTACAGGGGGCTGATCACCGGGGAGCTGTTTTTT	CASSYRGLITGELFF
NA	TRBJ1-3	NA	TRBV5-1	TGCGCCAGCAGCTTGGCCAGGGGATCATCTGGAAACACCATATATTTT	CASSLARGSSGNTIYF
NA	TRBJ2-1	TRBD2	TRBV10-1	TGCGCCGGGGGTGGGAGACTAGCACTAAATGAGCAGTTCTTC	CAGGGRLALNEQFF
once	TRBJ1-3	NA	TRBV30	TGTGCCTGGAGTGGTTCCCACGGAAACACCATATATTTT	CAWSGSHGNTIYF